This entry concerns a single TCR beta chain. Its specificity is unknown. Losses at the gene ends were 8 bases for V and 1 base for J; bases not matched to a gene: 11. Germline CDR1 is LNHDA and CDR2 is SQIVND (reference sequence). The CDR3 runs to 18 residues. TCRdb re-called the reads with MiXCR, one entry per CDR3 protein. The table has about 900,000 distinct CDR3 sequences, about a third seen once; the top ten hold roughly an eighth. The sample comes from a study of T cell repertoires in cytomegalovirus infection. The chain couples TRBV19 to TRBJ2-2, with 12 bases that match TRBD2. The source was cultured CD8+ T cells from PBMCs, collected from culture after CMV antigen stimulation. The receptor comes from a human donor in good health (CMV status not recorded). Some clones in this sample may be carry-over from other donors' samples. This chain's CDR3 is CASVPVTSGGENTGELFF. DNA of the CDR3: TGTGCCAGTGTTCCCGTGACTAGCGGGGGTGAGAACACCGGGGAGCTGTTTTTT.